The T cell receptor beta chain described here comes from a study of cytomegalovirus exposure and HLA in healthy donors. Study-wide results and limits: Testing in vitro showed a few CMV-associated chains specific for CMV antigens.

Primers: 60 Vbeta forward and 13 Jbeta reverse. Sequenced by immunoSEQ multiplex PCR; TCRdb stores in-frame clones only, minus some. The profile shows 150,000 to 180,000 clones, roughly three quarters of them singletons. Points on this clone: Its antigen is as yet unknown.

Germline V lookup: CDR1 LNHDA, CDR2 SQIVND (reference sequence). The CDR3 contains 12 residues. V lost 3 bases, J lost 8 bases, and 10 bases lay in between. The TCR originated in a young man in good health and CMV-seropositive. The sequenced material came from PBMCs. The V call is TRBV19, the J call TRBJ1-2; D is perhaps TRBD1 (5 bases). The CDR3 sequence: CASSIPRDGYTF. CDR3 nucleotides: TGTGCCAGTAGTATCCCGCGGGACGGCTACACCTTC.